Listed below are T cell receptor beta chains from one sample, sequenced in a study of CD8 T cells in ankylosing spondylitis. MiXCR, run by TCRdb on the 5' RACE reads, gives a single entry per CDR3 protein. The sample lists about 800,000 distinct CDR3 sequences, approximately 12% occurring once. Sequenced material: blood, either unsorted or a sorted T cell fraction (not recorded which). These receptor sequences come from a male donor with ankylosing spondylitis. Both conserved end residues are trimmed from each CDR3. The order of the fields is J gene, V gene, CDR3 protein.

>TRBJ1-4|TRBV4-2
ASSPDRAREKLF
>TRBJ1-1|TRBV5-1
ASSLIPRIAEAF
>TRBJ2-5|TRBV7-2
ASSSFSGQETQY
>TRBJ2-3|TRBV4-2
ASSREDRASTDTQY
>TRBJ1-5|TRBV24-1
ATSDSGMGGNQPQH
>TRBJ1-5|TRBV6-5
ASSYSWGNQPQH
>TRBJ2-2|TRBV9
ASSLNASPGELF
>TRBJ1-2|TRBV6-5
ASSLGASGRGYT
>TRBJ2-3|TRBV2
ASSEGVRGDTQY
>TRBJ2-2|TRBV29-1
SVYGRTGTDTGELF
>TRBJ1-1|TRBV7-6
ANSLGGVTEAF
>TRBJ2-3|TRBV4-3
ASSQVGRGGGDTQY
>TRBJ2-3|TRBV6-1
ASLSPPDTQY
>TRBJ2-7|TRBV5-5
ASSWNPYEQY
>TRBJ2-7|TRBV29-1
SVGSPYEQY
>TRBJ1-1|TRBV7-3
ASSPGSGSTEAF
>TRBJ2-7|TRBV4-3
ASSQGELGGYEQY
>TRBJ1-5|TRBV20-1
SARADSYQPQH
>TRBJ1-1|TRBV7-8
ASSSYRDMNTEAF
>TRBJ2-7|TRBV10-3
AISDVSGRSSYEQY
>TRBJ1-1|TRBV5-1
ASSNGGANTEAF
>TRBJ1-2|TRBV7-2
ASSLARQTYGYT
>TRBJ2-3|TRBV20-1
CARDSGVSLSDTQY
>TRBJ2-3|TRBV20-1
SVPSAADTQY
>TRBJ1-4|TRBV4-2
ASSGPGGQGGEKLF
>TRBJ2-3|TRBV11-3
ASCEGTGSTDTQY
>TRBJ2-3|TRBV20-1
SPGQAHTQY
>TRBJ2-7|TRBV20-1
SARGDPGDSYEQY
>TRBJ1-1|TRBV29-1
SVQGSTEAF
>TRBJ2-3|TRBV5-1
ASTYFQFTDTQY
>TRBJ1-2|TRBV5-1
ASSGTGGDYGYT
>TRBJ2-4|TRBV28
ASSFFSTKNIQY
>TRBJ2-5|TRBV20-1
SARVPAGGGETQY
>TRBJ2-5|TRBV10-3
AISGTGRETQY
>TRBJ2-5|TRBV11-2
ASSPRAAPETQY
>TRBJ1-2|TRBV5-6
ASSSLTGYYGYT
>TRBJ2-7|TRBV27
ASSFMRGSYEQY
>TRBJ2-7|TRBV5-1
ASQIDSSSYEQY
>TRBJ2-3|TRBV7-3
ASSLGSFYTDTQY
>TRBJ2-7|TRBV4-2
ASSQDRFYEQY
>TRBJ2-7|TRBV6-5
ASSWDSGRFYEQY
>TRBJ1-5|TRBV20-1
SARRDNQPQH
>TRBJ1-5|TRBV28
ASSPGDSNQPQH
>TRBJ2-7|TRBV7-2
ASTYGTSGPYEQY
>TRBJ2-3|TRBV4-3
ASSRAAGTSGGSSTDTQY
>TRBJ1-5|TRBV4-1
ASRPDKGAGPQH
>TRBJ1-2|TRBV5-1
ASSPDTVSYNYGYT
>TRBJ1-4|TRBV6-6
ASSPGQGSKLF